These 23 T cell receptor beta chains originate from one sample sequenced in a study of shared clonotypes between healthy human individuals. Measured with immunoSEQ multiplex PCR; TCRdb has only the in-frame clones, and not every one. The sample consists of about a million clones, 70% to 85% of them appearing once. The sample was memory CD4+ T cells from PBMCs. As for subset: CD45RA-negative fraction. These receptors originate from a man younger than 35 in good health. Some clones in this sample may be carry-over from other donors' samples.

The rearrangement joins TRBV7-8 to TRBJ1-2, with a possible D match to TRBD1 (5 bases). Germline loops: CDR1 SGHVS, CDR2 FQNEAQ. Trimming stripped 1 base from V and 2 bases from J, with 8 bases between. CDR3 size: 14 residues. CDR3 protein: CASSLVGVNYGYTF. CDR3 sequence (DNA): TGTGCCAGCAGCTTAGTGGGGGTGAACTATGGCTACACCTTC. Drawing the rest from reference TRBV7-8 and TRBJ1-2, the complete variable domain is GAGVSQSPRYKVAKRGQDVALRCDPISGHVSLFWYQQALGQGPEFLTYFQNEAQLDKSGLPSDRFFAERPEGSVSTLKIQRTQQEDSAVYLCASSLVGVNYGYTFGSGTRLTVV.

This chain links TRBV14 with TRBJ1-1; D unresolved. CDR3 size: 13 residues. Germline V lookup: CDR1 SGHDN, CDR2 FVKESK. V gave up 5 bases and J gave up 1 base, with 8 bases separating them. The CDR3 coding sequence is TGTGCCAGCAGCATTTCAAGGAACACTGAAGCTTTCTTT. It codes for CASSISRNTEAFF.

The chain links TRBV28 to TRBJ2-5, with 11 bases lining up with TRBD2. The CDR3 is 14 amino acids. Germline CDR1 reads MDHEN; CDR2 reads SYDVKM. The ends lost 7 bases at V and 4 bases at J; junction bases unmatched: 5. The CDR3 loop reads CASISGLAGETQYF. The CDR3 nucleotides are TGTGCCAGCATCTCCGGACTAGCGGGAGAGACCCAGTACTTC.

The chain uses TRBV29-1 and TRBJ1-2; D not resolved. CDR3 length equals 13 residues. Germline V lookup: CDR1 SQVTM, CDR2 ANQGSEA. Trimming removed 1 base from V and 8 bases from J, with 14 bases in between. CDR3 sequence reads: CSVEGPGVGGYTF. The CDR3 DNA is TGCAGCGTTGAAGGCCCCGGGGTAGGGGGCTACACCTTC.

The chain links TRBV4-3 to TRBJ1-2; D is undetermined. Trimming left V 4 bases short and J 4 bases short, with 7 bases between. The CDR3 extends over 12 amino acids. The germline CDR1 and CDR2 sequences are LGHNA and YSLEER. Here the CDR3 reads CASSRDSYGYTF. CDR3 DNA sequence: TGCGCCAGCAGCCGCGATAGCTATGGCTACACCTTC.

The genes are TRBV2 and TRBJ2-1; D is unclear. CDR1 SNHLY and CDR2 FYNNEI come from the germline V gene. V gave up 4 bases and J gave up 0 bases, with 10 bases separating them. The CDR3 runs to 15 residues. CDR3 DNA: TGTGCCAGCAGTGTTAGTGGCGCCTCCTACAATGAGCAGTTCTTC. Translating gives CASSVSGASYNEQFF.

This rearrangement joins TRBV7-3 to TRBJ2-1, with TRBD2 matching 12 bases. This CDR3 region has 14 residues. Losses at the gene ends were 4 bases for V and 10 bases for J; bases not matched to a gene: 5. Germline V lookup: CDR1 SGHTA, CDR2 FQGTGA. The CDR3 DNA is TGTGCCAGCAGCTCTAGCGGGAGGGCCACCGAGCAGTTCTTC. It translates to CASSSSGRATEQFF.

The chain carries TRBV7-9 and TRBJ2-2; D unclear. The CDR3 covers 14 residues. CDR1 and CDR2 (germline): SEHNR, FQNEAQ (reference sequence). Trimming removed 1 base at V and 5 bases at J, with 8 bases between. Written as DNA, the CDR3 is TGTGCCAGCAGCTTAGAAGTCCCGACCGGGGAGCTGTTTTTT. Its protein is CASSLEVPTGELFF. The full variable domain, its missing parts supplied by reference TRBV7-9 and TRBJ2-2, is DTGVSQNPRHKITKRGQNVTFRCDPISEHNRLYWYRQTLGQGPEFLTYFQNEAQLEKSRLLSDRFSAERPKGSFSTLEIQRTEQGDSAMYLCASSLEVPTGELFFGEGSRLTVL.

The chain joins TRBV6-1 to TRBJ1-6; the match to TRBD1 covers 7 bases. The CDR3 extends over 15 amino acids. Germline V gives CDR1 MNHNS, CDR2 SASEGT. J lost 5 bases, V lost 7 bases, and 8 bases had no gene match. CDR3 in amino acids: CASTRTGTDNSPLHF. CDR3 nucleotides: TGTGCCAGCACTCGGACGGGGACAGATAATTCACCCCTCCACTTT.

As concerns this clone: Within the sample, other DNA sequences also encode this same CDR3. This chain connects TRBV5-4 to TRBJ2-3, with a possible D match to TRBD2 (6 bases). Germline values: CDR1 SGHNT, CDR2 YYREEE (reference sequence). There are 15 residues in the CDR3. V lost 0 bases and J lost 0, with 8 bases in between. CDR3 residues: CASSLDGGSTDTQYF. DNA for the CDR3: TGTGCCAGCAGCTTGGACGGGGGTAGCACAGATACGCAGTATTTT.

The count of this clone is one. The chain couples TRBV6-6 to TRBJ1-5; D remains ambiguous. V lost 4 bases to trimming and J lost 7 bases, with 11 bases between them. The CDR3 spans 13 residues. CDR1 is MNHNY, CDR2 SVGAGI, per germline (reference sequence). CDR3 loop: CASSSSLRQPQHF. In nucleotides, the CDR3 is TGTGCCAGCAGTTCCTCCCTTAGGCAGCCCCAGCATTTT.

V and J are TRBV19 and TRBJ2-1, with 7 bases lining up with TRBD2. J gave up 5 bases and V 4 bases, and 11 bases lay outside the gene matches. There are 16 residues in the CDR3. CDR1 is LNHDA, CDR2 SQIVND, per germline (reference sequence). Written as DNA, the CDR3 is TGTGCCAGTAGTACGCGGACTAGGGCGGGGAACAATGAGCAGTTCTTC. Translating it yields CASSTRTRAGNNEQFF.

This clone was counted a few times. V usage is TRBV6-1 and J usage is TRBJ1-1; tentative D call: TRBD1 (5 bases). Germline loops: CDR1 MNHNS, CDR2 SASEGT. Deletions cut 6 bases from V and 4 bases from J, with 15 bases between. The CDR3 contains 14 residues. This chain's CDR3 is CASSLGAEGTEAFF. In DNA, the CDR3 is TGTGCCAGCAGCCTCGGGGCGGAGGGCACTGAAGCTTTCTTT.

The chain's CDR3 is CASSVAYRGEQYF. CDR3 DNA: TGTGCCAGCAGCGTAGCTTATAGGGGCGAGCAGTACTTC. The chain has TRBV9 and TRBJ2-7; the D gene is possibly TRBD1 (5 bases). V was trimmed by 0 bases and J by 6 bases, leaving 10 bases between them. This CDR3 is 13 amino acids long. The V gene's germline CDR1 is SGDLS and CDR2 YYNGEE.

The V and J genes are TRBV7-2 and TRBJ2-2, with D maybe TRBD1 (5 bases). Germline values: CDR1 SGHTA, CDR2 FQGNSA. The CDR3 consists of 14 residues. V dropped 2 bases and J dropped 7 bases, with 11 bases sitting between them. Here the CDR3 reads CASSLRGADGELFF. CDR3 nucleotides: TGTGCCAGCAGCTTACGTGGGGCCGACGGGGAGCTGTTTTTT.

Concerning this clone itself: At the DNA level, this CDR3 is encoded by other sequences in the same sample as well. CDR3 region: CASSPGTGGYNEQFF. DNA for the CDR3: TGTGCCAGCTCACCCGGGACAGGGGGCTACAATGAGCAGTTCTTC. The V and J genes are TRBV18 and TRBJ2-1, with 11 bases identical to TRBD1. Germline CDR1 reads KGHSH; CDR2 reads LQKENI. V shed 3 bases, J shed 3 bases, and the junction held 1 base outside the gene matches. The CDR3 is 15 amino acids.

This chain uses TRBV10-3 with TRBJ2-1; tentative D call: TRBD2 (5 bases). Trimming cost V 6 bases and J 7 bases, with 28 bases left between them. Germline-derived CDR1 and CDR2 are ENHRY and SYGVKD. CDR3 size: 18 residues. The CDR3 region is CAIRMSPGSGTGVNEQFF. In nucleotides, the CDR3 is TGTGCCATCAGGATGTCCCCAGGAAGCGGTACTGGGGTGAATGAGCAGTTCTTC.

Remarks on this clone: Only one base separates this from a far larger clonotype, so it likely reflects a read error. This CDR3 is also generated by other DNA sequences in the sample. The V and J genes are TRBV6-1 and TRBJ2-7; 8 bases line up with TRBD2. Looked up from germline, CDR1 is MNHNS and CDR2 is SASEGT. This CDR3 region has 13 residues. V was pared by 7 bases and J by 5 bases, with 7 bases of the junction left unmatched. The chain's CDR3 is CASMTGGGDEQYF. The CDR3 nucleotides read TGTGCCAGCATGACCGGGGGGGGCGACGAGCAGTACTTC.

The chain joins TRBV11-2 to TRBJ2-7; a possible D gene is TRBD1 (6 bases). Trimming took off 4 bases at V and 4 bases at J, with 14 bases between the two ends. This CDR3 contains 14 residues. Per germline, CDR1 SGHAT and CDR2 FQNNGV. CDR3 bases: TGTGCCAGCAGCTCTTCCCGGGACATTTACGAGCAGTACTTC. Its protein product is CASSSSRDIYEQYF.

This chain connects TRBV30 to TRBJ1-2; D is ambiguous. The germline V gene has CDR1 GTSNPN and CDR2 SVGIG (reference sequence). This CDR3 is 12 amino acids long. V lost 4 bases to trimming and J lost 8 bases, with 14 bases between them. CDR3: CAWKRPSGGYTF. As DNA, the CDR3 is TGTGCCTGGAAACGACCTTCGGGGGGCTACACCTTC.

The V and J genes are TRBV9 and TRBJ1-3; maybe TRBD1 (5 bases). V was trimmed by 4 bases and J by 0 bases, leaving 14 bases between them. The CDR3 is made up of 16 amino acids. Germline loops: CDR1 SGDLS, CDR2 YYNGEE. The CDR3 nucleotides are TGTGCCAGCAGCCGAGAAACAGGCCGCTCTGGAAACACCATATATTTT. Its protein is CASSRETGRSGNTIYF.

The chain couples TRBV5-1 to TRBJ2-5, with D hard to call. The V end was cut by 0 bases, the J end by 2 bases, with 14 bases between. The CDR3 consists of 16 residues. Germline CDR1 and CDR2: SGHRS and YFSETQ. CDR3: CASSLGPRGEQETQYF. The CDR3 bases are TGCGCCAGCAGCTTGGGCCCTCGTGGGGAACAAGAGACCCAGTACTTC.

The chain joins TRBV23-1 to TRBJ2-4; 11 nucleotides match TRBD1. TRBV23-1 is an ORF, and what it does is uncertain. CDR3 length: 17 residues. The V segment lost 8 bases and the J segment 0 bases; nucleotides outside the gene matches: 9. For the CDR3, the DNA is TGCGCCAGCTTAGGGACAGGGGGGGTTCTAGCCAAAAACATTCAGTACTTC. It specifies CASLGTGGVLAKNIQYF.